The clone carrying this T cell receptor beta chain has more than one count but fewer than ten. What it binds is unknown. This sample is drawn from a study of T cells after yellow fever vaccination. General study results and limits: Relatively few clonotypes were ones that appeared in both CD4 and CD8 compartments.

TCRdb analysed the 5' RACE reads with MiXCR anew, one entry per CDR3 protein. The table has hundreds of thousands of distinct CDR3 sequences, 9% to 15% seen once. Germline assignment: CDR1 GTSNPN and CDR2 SVGIG (reference sequence). V gave up 5 bases and J gave up 6 bases, with 20 bases separating them. The CDR3 consists of 14 residues. V gene TRBV30 combines with J gene TRBJ2-7; the D is unclear. This material consisted of PBMCs, taken on the day of the yellow fever booster vaccination. This TCR was sampled from a young man who received the YFV17D yellow fever vaccine. Here the CDR3 reads CAWSQGMVPSEQYF. The CDR3 DNA reads as TGTGCCTGGTCACAAGGCATGGTTCCGAGCGAGCAGTACTTC.